The 17 T cell receptor beta chains below were found in one sample sequenced in a study of cytomegalovirus exposure and HLA in healthy donors. The PCR ran on 60 Vbeta and 13 Jbeta primers. TCRdb's copy holds only in-frame clones and misses some; the assay was immunoSEQ multiplex PCR. Found here are about 220,000 clones, around 76% of them singletons; the top ten hold approximately 0.6%. The specimen sequenced was PBMCs. The origin of the receptors is a man between 18 and 35 years old in good health and CMV-seronegative.

Only a few counts were recorded for this clone. This chain links TRBV28 with TRBJ2-7, with 7 positions matching TRBD2. CDR3 length: 14 amino acids. J was trimmed by 3 bases and V by 6 bases; bases with no gene match: 8. Germline-derived CDR1 and CDR2 are MDHEN and SYDVKM. CDR3 sequence (DNA): TGTGCCAGCAGAACGGCTAGCGGCATCTACGAGCAGTACTTC. This codes for CASRTASGIYEQYF.

The chain links TRBV30 to TRBJ2-3; TRBD1 aligns across 7 bases. The germline CDR1 and CDR2 sequences are GTSNPN and SVGIG (reference sequence). The trim removed 0 bases at V and 5 bases at J, leaving 2 bases unmatched. The CDR3 has 13 residues. CDR3 loop: CAWSVQGRDTQYF. The CDR3 DNA is TGTGCCTGGAGTGTACAGGGGAGAGATACGCAGTATTTT.

This clone was observed a few times. CDR3 coding DNA: TGTGCCAGCACCCTAGCGTACACCGGGGAGCTGTTTTTT. Its protein is CASTLAYTGELFF. The chain combines TRBV5-8 with TRBJ2-2; weak D call: TRBD2 (6 bases). CDR1 and CDR2 (germline): SGHTS, YDEGEE. This CDR3 has 13 amino acids. V lost 6 bases, J lost 3 bases, and 9 bases lay in between.

This clone has a handful of counts. CDR3 region: CASSFPGYGGYTF. As DNA, the CDR3 is TGTGCCAGCAGTTTCCCAGGGTATGGTGGCTACACCTTC. This chain links TRBV28 with TRBJ1-2; perhaps TRBD1 as D (5 bases). The CDR3 spans 13 residues. Germline V CDR1 and CDR2: MDHEN, SYDVKM. V lost 3 bases and J lost 7, with 12 bases in between.

Only a few counts were recorded for this clone. V gene TRBV7-6 combines with J gene TRBJ2-7; TRBD2 is a possible D gene (6 bases). Germline values: CDR1 SGHVS, CDR2 FNYEAQ. The CDR3 contains 15 residues. V was pared by 1 base and J by 7 bases, with 17 bases between. The CDR3 loop is CASSLVGGSSGEQYF. CDR3 DNA sequence: TGTGCCAGCAGCTTAGTTGGGGGGTCGTCGGGTGAGCAGTACTTC.

This chain connects TRBV12-5 to TRBJ2-3, with 11 bases matching TRBD2. The CDR3 has 16 amino acids. The V and J ends lost 5 bases and 6 bases, in that order; junction bases with no gene match: 10. Germline V gene data show CDR1 as LGHNT and CDR2 as FRNRAP. As DNA, the CDR3 is TGTGCTAGTGGTCCCCAGACTAGCGGGATGGGGGATACGCAGTATTTT. This codes for CASGPQTSGMGDTQYF.

The DNA of the CDR3 is TGTGCCAGCAGCTTTCCGGGACAGGGTCTGGAGACCCAGTACTTC. It yields the protein CASSFPGQGLETQYF. This sequence joins TRBV7-9 and TRBJ2-5, with 9 bases aligning to TRBD1. The J segment lost 5 bases and the V segment lost 3 bases, leaving 7 bases of the junction unmatched. Per germline, CDR1 SEHNR and CDR2 FQNEAQ (reference sequence). This CDR3 spans 15 amino acids.

The rearrangement joins TRBV19 to TRBJ2-5, with TRBD2 identical over 9 bases. Germline V lookup: CDR1 LNHDA, CDR2 SQIVND (reference sequence). This CDR3 has 16 amino acids. J gave up 5 bases and V 5 bases, and 12 bases lay outside the gene matches. The CDR3 nucleotides are TGTGCCAGTAGTCCGGGGGTAGCGGGAGAGGGGGAGACCCAGTACTTC. It yields the protein CASSPGVAGEGETQYF.

The chain links TRBV5-1 to TRBJ2-3; 7 bases line up with TRBD2. Germline V gives CDR1 SGHRS, CDR2 YFSETQ. This CDR3 has 16 amino acids. Trimming cost V 4 bases and J 0 bases; bases outside gene matches: 8. DNA for the CDR3: TGCGCCAGCAGCCTCATGCTAGCGGCTAGCACAGATACGCAGTATTTT. Translation gives CASSLMLAASTDTQYF. The full variable domain, its missing parts supplied by reference TRBV5-1 and TRBJ2-3, is KAGVTQTPRYLIKTRGQQVTLSCSPISGHRSVSWYQQTPGQGLQFLFEYFSETQRNKGNFPGRFSGRQFSNSRSEMNVSTLELGDSALYLCASSLMLAASTDTQYFGPGTRLTVL.

J is TRBJ2-7 and V is TRBV11-3; 8 nucleotides align to TRBD1. This CDR3 spans 14 amino acids. Trimming cost V 5 bases and J 7 bases; bases outside gene matches: 10. Germline CDR1 and CDR2: SGHNT and YENEEA. CDR3 sequence reads: CASSVGTGEREQYF. The CDR3, as DNA: TGTGCCAGCAGCGTCGGGACAGGCGAGCGAGAGCAGTACTTC.

The chain recombines TRBV6-5 with TRBJ2-1; 7 nucleotides match TRBD1. Losses at the gene ends were 2 bases for V and 5 bases for J; bases not matched to a gene: 6. Germline V gives CDR1 MNHEY, CDR2 SVGAGI. CDR3 size: 15 residues. CDR3 nucleotide sequence: TGTGCCAGCAGTTACAGCGACAGGGTGAACAATGAGCAGTTCTTC. This codes for CASSYSDRVNNEQFF.

This chain connects TRBV11-2 to TRBJ2-7, with 12 bases identical to TRBD1. Trimming cost V 0 bases and J 4 bases; bases outside gene matches: 7. The V gene's germline CDR1 is SGHAT and CDR2 FQNNGV. The CDR3 is 17 residues long. The CDR3 nucleotides are TGTGCCAGCAGCTTAGAGGGACAGGGGGCAAATGGATACGAGCAGTACTTC. Residues: CASSLEGQGANGYEQYF.

This clone was counted only a few times. V is TRBV28 and J is TRBJ2-7; D might be TRBD1 (7 bases). The V gene lost 8 bases and the J gene lost 3 bases, with 14 bases spanning the gap. CDR3 length equals 13 residues. Germline V gene data show CDR1 as MDHEN and CDR2 as SYDVKM. The CDR3 loop reads CASCGTAIYEQYF. The CDR3 coding sequence is TGTGCCAGCTGCGGGACAGCGATCTACGAGCAGTACTTC.

The rearrangement uses TRBV6-1 and TRBJ2-2; the D gene is possibly TRBD1 (6 bases). Looked up from germline, CDR1 is MNHNS and CDR2 is SASEGT. The CDR3 contains 16 residues. With 2 bases removed from V and 5 bases from J, the gap between germline ends came to 15 bases. The CDR3 here is CASSELSYRDTGELFF. CDR3 bases: TGTGCCAGCAGTGAACTCAGTTACAGGGATACCGGGGAGCTGTTTTTT.

The gene calls are TRBV2 and TRBJ2-7, with 11 bases that match TRBD1. J lost 4 bases, V lost 5 bases, and 7 bases had no gene match. The CDR3 extends over 15 amino acids. CDR1 is SNHLY and CDR2 is FYNNEI in the germline V gene. CDR3 sequence (DNA): TGTGCCAGCAGTTCACCGGGACAGGGGGGTTACGAGCAGTACTTC. This encodes CASSSPGQGGYEQYF.

This sequence joins TRBV27 and TRBJ1-1; D not resolved. This CDR3 spans 14 amino acids. Germline V gene sequence: CDR1 MNHEY, CDR2 SMNVEV (reference sequence). V dropped 3 bases and J dropped 1 base, with 9 bases sitting between them. The CDR3 nucleotides are TGTGCCAGCAGTTTTTACCCAGAGAACACTGAAGCTTTCTTT. This sequence encodes CASSFYPENTEAFF.

A few counts support this clone. CDR3 nucleotides: TGTGCCAGCAGTTTCCGAGCGGGACCCCTAGGCAATGAGCAGTTCTTC. It codes for CASSFRAGPLGNEQFF. The chain combines TRBV27 with TRBJ2-1, with 7 bases aligning to TRBD2. V shed 3 bases, J shed 6 bases, and the junction held 11 bases outside the gene matches. This CDR3 is built from 16 residues. Germline-derived CDR1 and CDR2 are MNHEY and SMNVEV (reference sequence).